This T cell receptor (beta chain) originates from a study of OX40 agonist ivuxolimab in advanced cancers. Using immunoSEQ multiplex PCR, the repertoire was profiled, and TCRdb retains in-frame clones only, with some absent. The sample has around 21,000 clones, around 84% seen once; the top ten hold approximately 15%. This CDR3 is 16 amino acids long. Trimming took 1 base from V and 7 from J, leaving 17 bases between them. Germline CDR1 MGHRA, CDR2 YSYEKL. The clonotype was recovered from an adult with an advanced solid tumor such as melanoma, head and neck, liver or kidney cancer. The genes are TRBV4-1 and TRBJ2-1; D is undetermined. The sequenced sample was CD4+ or CD8+ T cells sorted from blood, obtained in a trial of the OX40 agonist ivuxolimab. CDR3 amino acids: CASSQGLFEGGNEQFF. DNA for the CDR3: TGCGCCAGCAGCCAAGGCCTTTTCGAAGGTGGAAATGAGCAGTTCTTC.